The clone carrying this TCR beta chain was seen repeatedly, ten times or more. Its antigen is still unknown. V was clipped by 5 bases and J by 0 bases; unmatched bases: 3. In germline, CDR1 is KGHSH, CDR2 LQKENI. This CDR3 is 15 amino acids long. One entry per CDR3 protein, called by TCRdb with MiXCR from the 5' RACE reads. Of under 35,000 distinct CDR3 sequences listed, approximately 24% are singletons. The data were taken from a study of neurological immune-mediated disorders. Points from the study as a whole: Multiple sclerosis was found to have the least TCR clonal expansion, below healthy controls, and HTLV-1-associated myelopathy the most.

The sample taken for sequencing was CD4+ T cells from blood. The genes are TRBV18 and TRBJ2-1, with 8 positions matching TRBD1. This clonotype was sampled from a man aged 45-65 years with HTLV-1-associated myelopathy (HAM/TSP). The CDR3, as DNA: TGTGCCAGCTCAGCCGGGACAGGCTCCTACAATGAGCAGTTCTTC. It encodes CASSAGTGSYNEQFF.